Shown below are 11 T cell receptor delta chains from a single sample sequenced in a study of gamma-delta T cells after stem cell transplantation. TCRdb called clones anew from the RT-PCR reads with CATT. There are approximately 1,500 delta-chain clones in the sample; roughly 1.6% occur only once, and 35% to 45% lies in the top ten. Sequenced input: gamma-delta T cells. The receptor source for this set is a human donor. It is not recorded whose cells these are; they may come from a transplant donor.

Of note for this clone: This is likely an artifact of a read error, given a far larger clone one base away. The chain uses TRDV2 and TRDJ1; TRDD3 matches 7 bases. Germline loops: CDR1 GEAIGNYY, CDR2 EKD. The V gene end was trimmed by 0 bases and the J gene end by 4 bases; junction bases not matched to a gene: 10. The CDR3 spans 16 residues. Here the CDR3 reads CACDTGVGDPLDKLIF. CDR3 DNA sequence: TGTGCCTGTGACACCGGAGTGGGGGACCCCCTCGATAAACTCATCTTT.

In this sample, this clone turned up a few times. The likely explanation is a read error, given a far larger clone one base away. Other nucleotide sequences from this sample produce the same CDR3. The chain uses TRDV1 and TRDJ1; D is undetermined. The CDR3 contains 16 residues. From germline, CDR1 is TSWWSYY and CDR2 QGS. The CDR3 reads CALGDPILGYTDKLIF. CDR3 in DNA: TGTGCTCTTGGGGACCCAATTCTAGGGTACACTGATAAACTCATCTTT.

Concerning this clone itself: The mismatch at residue 15 between this DNA's translation and the TCRdb protein of a much larger clone likely reflects a read error; the protein shown is translated from the DNA. The chain carries TRAV29/DV5 and TRDJ1, with 9 bases fitting TRDD2. The CDR3 consists of 17 residues. In germline, CDR1 is NSMFDY, CDR2 ISSIKDK. CDR3 bases: TGTGCAGCAAGCACGGCCTTCCTACGTACTGGGGAGCCCAAACCCATCTTT. Its translation: CAASTAFLRTGEPKPIF.

This clone showed up just a few times. TCRdb's listed protein matches a much larger clone and diverges from this DNA's translation at residue 10, likely through a read error; the protein shown comes from the DNA. The chain uses TRDV1 and TRDJ1; 7 bases align to TRDD3. Losses at the gene ends were 3 bases for V and 4 bases for J; bases not matched to a gene: 14. This CDR3 has 17 amino acids. Germline-derived CDR1 and CDR2 are TSWWSYY and QGS. CDR3 nucleotide sequence: TGTGCTCTTGGGGAGCAAATATGGGGGACACGCGTCGATAAACTCATCTTT. Translating it yields CALGEQIWGTRVDKLIF.

There are a few counts of this clone. With only one base between it and a far larger clone, this is likely a read error. The same CDR3 also results from other DNA sequences found in this sample. This chain links TRDV3 with TRDJ1, with D possibly TRDD3 on 5 matching bases. CDR3 length: 24 amino acids. Germline V CDR1 and CDR2: TVYSNPD, GDNSRS (reference sequence). The V end was cut by 3 bases, the J end by 0 bases, with 44 bases between. CDR3 residues: CAFVGTVTFVFNSLPIQDTDKLIF. The CDR3 nucleotides read TGTGCCTTCGTGGGGACCGTTACCTTTGTCTTCAATTCACTCCCAATTCAGGACACCGATAAACTCATCTTT.

This clone was detected only a few times. With a far larger clone one base away, a read error is the likely cause. The genes are TRDV3 and TRDJ1; D gene unclear. The CDR3 totals 12 residues. Germline CDR1 and CDR2: TVYSNPD and GDNSRS (reference sequence). The CDR3, as DNA: TGTGCCTCCCGATCGTACACCGATAAACCCATCTTT. It is translated as CASRSYTDKPIF.

This clone was detected a few times. This DNA's translation and the protein TCRdb lists, from a much larger clone, do not match at residue 10, likely due to a read error; the protein shown is translated from the DNA. The rearrangement uses TRDV2 and TRDJ1; 7 positions agree with TRDD2. The ends lost 1 base at V and 0 bases at J; junction bases unmatched: 13. CDR1 and CDR2 (germline): GEAIGNYY, EKD. This CDR3 has 18 residues. CDR3 loop: CACDTFLPGVKNTDKLIF. In DNA, the CDR3 is TGTGCCTGTGACACGTTCCTACCGGGGGTCAAGAACACCGATAAACTCATCTTT.

This clone was counted between two and nine times. TCRdb shows a much larger clone's protein in place of this DNA's translation, and the two differ at residue 11, likely through a read error; the protein shown is translated from the DNA. The chain uses TRDV1 and TRDJ1; D is possibly TRDD2 or TRDD3 (6 bases each). V was cut by 1 base and J by 1 base, with 31 bases left in between. This CDR3 has 22 residues. CDR1 and CDR2 from the germline V gene are TSWWSYY and QGS. CDR3 protein: CALGEPAFPRIGGPLFTDKLIF. CDR3 bases: TGTGCTCTTGGGGAACCAGCCTTCCCCCGTATTGGGGGTCCTCTTTTCACCGATAAACTCATCTTT.

In its sample, this clone was seen a few times. For this DNA, TCRdb reports the protein of a much larger clone, which diverges at residue 18, most likely from a read error; the protein presented here is translated directly from the DNA. The chain has TRDV2 and TRDJ3, with D maybe TRDD3 (8 bases). CDR1 is GEAIGNYY, CDR2 EKD, per germline. The CDR3 sequence is 21 residues long. This CDR3 is CACDTTGLWGSPSWDTRRMFF. The CDR3 coding sequence is TGTGCCTGTGACACCACGGGGCTCTGGGGGAGCCCTTCCTGGGACACCCGACGGATGTTTTTC.

This clone is large within its sample. Other DNA sequences from this sample encode an identical CDR3 as well. V usage is TRDV1 and J usage is TRDJ2; no reliable D call. The V end lost 7 bases, the J end lost 3 bases, and 21 bases lay between the germline ends. This CDR3 region has 17 residues. The germline V gene encodes CDR1 TSWWSYY and CDR2 QGS. CDR3 region: CALDYPLLHSMTAQLFF. In DNA form, the CDR3 reads TGTGCTCTTGATTACCCCTTACTGCATTCCATGACAGCACAACTCTTCTTT.

Notes on this clone: The protein given by TCRdb reflects a much larger clone and differs at residue 9 from this DNA's translation, likely from a read error; the protein shown is the DNA's translation. This chain uses TRDV2 with TRDJ1, with D unclear. Germline CDR1 and CDR2: GEAIGNYY and EKD. The CDR3 totals 14 residues. V was shortened by 0 bases and J by 4 bases, with 11 bases between the two germline ends. CDR3 sequence (DNA): TGTGCCTGTGACACCGCCCCCACCATCGATAAACTCATCTTT. The encoded protein is CACDTAPTIDKLIF.